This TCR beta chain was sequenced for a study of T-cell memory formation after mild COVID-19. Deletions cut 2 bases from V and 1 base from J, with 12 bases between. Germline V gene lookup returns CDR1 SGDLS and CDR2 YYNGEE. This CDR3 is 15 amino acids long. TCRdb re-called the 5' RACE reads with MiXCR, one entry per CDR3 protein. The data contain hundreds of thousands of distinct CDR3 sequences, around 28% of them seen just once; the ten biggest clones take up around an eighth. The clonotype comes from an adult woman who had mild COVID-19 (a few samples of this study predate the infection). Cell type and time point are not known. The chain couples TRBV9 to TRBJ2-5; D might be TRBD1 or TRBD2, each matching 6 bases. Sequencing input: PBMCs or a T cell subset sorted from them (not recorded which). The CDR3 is CASSVSWGAQETQYF. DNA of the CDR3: TGTGCCAGCAGCGTCTCCTGGGGGGCCCAAGAGACCCAGTACTTC.